The 2 T cell receptor beta chains listed next were all sequenced from one sample in a study of blood T cell repertoires in COVID-19. Method: immunoSEQ multiplex PCR; TCRdb's copy keeps in-frame clones and lacks some. This table has 110,000 to 150,000 clones, about 89% appearing once. Sequences were obtained from peripheral blood. The receptors were gathered from a man between 60 and 75 years old with active or convalescent COVID-19.

This clone was counted between two and nine times. In DNA, the CDR3 is TGTGCCAGCAGCCGCAGCCGCGGGGGGGTCAATGAGCAGTTCTTC. Residues: CASSRSRGGVNEQFF. This sequence joins TRBV4-2 and TRBJ2-1; 9 nucleotides agree with TRBD2. The CDR3 has 15 amino acids. J lost 6 bases, V lost 4 bases, and 7 bases had no gene match. The V gene's germline CDR1 is LGHNA and CDR2 YNFKEQ.

This chain connects TRBV5-5 to TRBJ2-1; TRBD1 might be the D (5 bases). Germline CDR1 SGHKS, CDR2 YYEKEE (reference sequence). The CDR3 runs 13 residues. The V and J ends lost 4 bases and 10 bases respectively, with 15 bases between them. The CDR3 loop is CASSPGGAHEQFF. The CDR3 DNA is TGTGCCAGCAGCCCTGGTGGGGCTCACGAGCAGTTCTTC.